This paragraph covers one T cell receptor beta chain sequence. V dropped 8 bases and J dropped 8; count of bases not matched to a gene: 7. Germline assignment: CDR1 SEHNR and CDR2 FQNEAQ (reference sequence). This CDR3 spans 13 amino acids. The data belong to a study of blood T cell repertoires in COVID-19. Assay: immunoSEQ multiplex PCR; the TCRdb copy retains only in-frame clones and omits some. The sample shows around 100,000 clones, 80% to 95% of them seen only once. This receptor was identified in a man aged 45-65 years with active COVID-19. The sample was peripheral blood. The J gene is TRBJ2-1, the V gene TRBV7-9; 9 bases match TRBD2. CDR3 sequence reads: CASDGLAGHEQFF. The CDR3 nucleotides read TGTGCCAGCGATGGGCTAGCGGGACATGAGCAGTTCTTC.